This passage covers 15 T cell receptor beta chains from one sample sequenced in a study of cytomegalovirus exposure and HLA in healthy donors. Primers: 60 Vbeta forward and 13 Jbeta reverse. The data were produced by immunoSEQ multiplex PCR, yet TCRdb's version contains in-frame clones alone and is incomplete. The sample contains roughly 200,000 clones, approximately 79% of which appear only once. Source material: PBMCs. These TCRs come from a woman between 25 and 40 years old in good health and CMV-seropositive.

The sample holds a few counts of this clone. V and J are TRBV5-1 and TRBJ2-2; 8 bases line up with TRBD1. CDR3 length: 15 amino acids. Germline CDR1 SGHRS, CDR2 YFSETQ. The J segment lost 3 bases and the V segment lost 3 bases, leaving 4 bases of the junction unmatched. CDR3 sequence (DNA): TGCGCCAGCAGCTGGGCAGGGGGCGACACCGGGGAGCTGTTTTTT. Amino acid sequence: CASSWAGGDTGELFF.

The chain uses TRBV14 and TRBJ1-2, with D maybe TRBD1 (5 bases). The CDR3 covers 14 residues. CDR1 and CDR2 (germline): SGHDN, FVKESK. V lost 0 bases and J lost 7, with 12 bases in between. Written as DNA, the CDR3 is TGTGCCAGCAGCCAAGAGCGCGGGGGAAGTGGCTACACCTTC. It specifies CASSQERGGSGYTF.

The CDR3 sequence: CASSAEGTSGRSTDTQYF. The CDR3 bases are TGTGCCAGCAGCGCTGAGGGGACTAGCGGGAGGAGCACAGATACGCAGTATTTT. V usage is TRBV9 and J usage is TRBJ2-3; 15 bases map to TRBD2. V lost 3 bases, J lost 0 bases, and 5 bases stayed unmatched. The germline gives CDR1 SGDLS, CDR2 YYNGEE. The CDR3 extends over 18 amino acids.

The chain employs TRBV14 and TRBJ1-1, with 7 bases aligning to TRBD1. The germline V gene has CDR1 SGHDN and CDR2 FVKESK. V trimming: 8 bases; J trimming: 7 bases; junction bases outside the gene matches: 7. This CDR3 spans 12 amino acids. The CDR3 spells CASGEGTVEAFF. CDR3 DNA sequence: TGTGCCAGCGGAGAAGGGACAGTTGAAGCTTTCTTT.

V and J are TRBV27 and TRBJ2-7; 9 positions match TRBD2. After removal of 2 bases from V and 2 bases from J, the junction contained 4 bases not matched to a gene. CDR1 MNHEY and CDR2 SMNVEV come from the germline V gene (reference sequence). CDR3 size: 15 residues. The CDR3 DNA is TGTGCCAGCAGTTTAATTAGCGGGAGCCCCTACGAGCAGTACTTC. This sequence encodes CASSLISGSPYEQYF.

As DNA, the CDR3 is TGTGCCAGCAGTTTCCGGACAGGGGCTGGAAACACCATATATTTT. Amino acids: CASSFRTGAGNTIYF. The chain couples TRBV6-1 to TRBJ1-3, with 9 bases fitting TRBD1. J lost 2 bases, V lost 5 bases, and 4 bases had no gene match. This CDR3 spans 15 amino acids. CDR1 and CDR2 (germline): MNHNS, SASEGT.

This clone was seen only once. The chain has TRBV7-9 and TRBJ2-3; 7 bases fit TRBD2. The CDR3 totals 14 residues. Trimming took 5 bases from V and 4 from J; bases not matched to a gene: 6. Germline V lookup: CDR1 SEHNR, CDR2 FQNEAQ (reference sequence). This CDR3 reads CASSHDGGADTQYF. As DNA, the CDR3 is TGTGCCAGCAGCCACGATGGGGGGGCAGATACGCAGTATTTT. Filled out from reference TRBV7-9 and TRBJ2-3, the complete variable domain reads DTGVSQNPRHKITKRGQNVTFRCDPISEHNRLYWYRQTLGQGPEFLTYFQNEAQLEKSRLLSDRFSAERPKGSFSTLEIQRTEQGDSAMYLCASSHDGGADTQYFGPGTRLTVL.

The J gene is TRBJ2-7, the V gene TRBV9; D gene unclear. The CDR3 is 15 residues long. Trimming left V 4 bases short and J 0 bases short, with 14 bases between. The germline V gene encodes CDR1 SGDLS and CDR2 YYNGEE. CDR3 sequence reads: CASSPGPPSSYEQYF. As DNA, the CDR3 is TGTGCCAGCAGCCCAGGTCCACCCAGCTCCTACGAGCAGTACTTC.

The rearrangement uses TRBV15 and TRBJ2-3; a possible D gene is TRBD1 (6 bases). Per germline, CDR1 LNHNV and CDR2 YYDKDF (reference sequence). Trimming took 0 bases from V and 8 from J, leaving 9 bases between them. The length of the CDR3 is 13 residues. The CDR3 region has the DNA TGTGCCACCAGCAGAGAAAGGGGGATTACGCAGTATTTT. Its protein is CATSRERGITQYF.

J is TRBJ2-3 and V is TRBV9; D is perhaps TRBD1 (6 bases). V was pared by 0 bases and J by 3 bases, with 8 bases between. CDR1 and CDR2 (germline): SGDLS, YYNGEE. The CDR3 runs to 14 residues. CDR3 in amino acids: CASSVEGVTDTQYF. The CDR3 coding sequence is TGTGCCAGCAGCGTAGAGGGGGTAACAGATACGCAGTATTTT.

The V and J genes are TRBV27 and TRBJ1-1; D gene unclear. Deletions cut 3 bases from V and 1 base from J, with 6 bases between. The V gene's germline CDR1 is MNHEY and CDR2 SMNVEV (reference sequence). CDR3 length: 13 residues. This CDR3 is CASSFTANTEAFF. The CDR3, as DNA: TGTGCCAGCAGTTTTACAGCGAACACTGAAGCTTTCTTT.

The chain carries TRBV5-5 and TRBJ2-7; tentative D call: TRBD1 (6 bases). Germline lookup yields CDR1 SGHKS and CDR2 YYEKEE (reference sequence). This CDR3 has 13 residues. V was clipped by 5 bases and J by 2 bases, with 11 bases between them. As DNA, the CDR3 is TGTGCCAGCAGTTGGACAGCACCCTACGAGCAGTACTTC. It is translated as CASSWTAPYEQYF.

The chain is built from TRBV27 and TRBJ2-1, with TRBD1 matching over 11 bases. Germline V CDR1 and CDR2: MNHEY, SMNVEV (reference sequence). This CDR3 is 15 amino acids long. Germline trimming cut 10 bases from V and 6 bases from J; bases unmatched to any gene: 11. CDR3 nucleotide sequence: TGTGCCACCGCCGCACGGGACAGGGGGGGCAATGAGCAGTTCTTC. Its translation is CATAARDRGGNEQFF.

This rearrangement joins TRBV10-3 to TRBJ1-1; D remains ambiguous. From germline, CDR1 is ENHRY and CDR2 SYGVKD. Trimming took 7 bases from V and 1 from J, leaving 13 bases between them. This CDR3 has 14 amino acids. CDR3 in amino acids: CAITPAVPNTEAFF. For the CDR3, the DNA is TGTGCCATCACTCCCGCAGTCCCGAACACTGAAGCTTTCTTT.

This clone was picked up one time. The chain employs TRBV5-1 and TRBJ2-5; 8 nucleotides align to TRBD1. The CDR3 has 15 amino acids. The V segment lost 0 bases and the J segment 4 bases; nucleotides outside the gene matches: 5. Germline lookup yields CDR1 SGHRS and CDR2 YFSETQ. The CDR3 loop is CASSLAGGVLETQYF. The CDR3 nucleotides are TGCGCCAGCAGCTTGGCAGGGGGCGTATTAGAGACCCAGTACTTC.